This TCR beta chain derives from a study of PD-1 blockade in classical Hodgkin lymphoma. Study at large: The nivolumab dose that patients received was 3 mg/kg, given intravenously every 2 weeks. Study results and limitations: Patients excluded were those beginning nivolumab under 1 year after ASCT. It was among complete responders that baseline diversity resembled that of newly diagnosed patients.

Germline loops: CDR1 SEHNR, CDR2 FQNEAQ (reference sequence). The CDR3 is 19 amino acids. Germline trimming cut 6 bases from V and 0 bases from J; bases unmatched to any gene: 11. Time point specified: cycle 4 day 1 (C4D1), after more than five weeks of nivolumab. Every patient was affected by relapse after autologous stem cell transplantation, while exposure to brentuximab vedotin was not uniform. Concerning this clone itself: What it binds is not known.

Assay used: immunoSEQ multiplex PCR; TCRdb lists only in-frame clones, some missing. This sample has a few thousand clones; 65% to 70% occur once, and the top ten carry approximately 52%. Sample: peripheral blood mononuclear cells (PBMCs), taken before the fourth cycle of nivolumab. This chain uses TRBV7-9 with TRBJ2-6; TRBD1 matches 10 bases. This TCR came from a human donor with classical Hodgkin lymphoma. DNA of the CDR3: TGTGCCAGCAGTTCAGTTCGGACAGGGGGAAGCTCTGGGGCCAACGTCCTGACTTTC. As protein: CASSSVRTGGSSGANVLTF.